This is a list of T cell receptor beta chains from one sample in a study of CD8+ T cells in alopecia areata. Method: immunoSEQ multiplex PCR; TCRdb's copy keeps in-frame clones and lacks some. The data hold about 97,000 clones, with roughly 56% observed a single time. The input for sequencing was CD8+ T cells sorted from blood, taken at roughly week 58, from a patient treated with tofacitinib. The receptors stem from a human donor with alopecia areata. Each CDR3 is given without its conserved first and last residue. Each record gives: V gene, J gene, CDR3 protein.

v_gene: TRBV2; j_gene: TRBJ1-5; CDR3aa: ASSNSQPQH
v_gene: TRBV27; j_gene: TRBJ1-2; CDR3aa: ASSLGTGGGGYT
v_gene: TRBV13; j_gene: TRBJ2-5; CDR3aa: ASSSREGRARETQY
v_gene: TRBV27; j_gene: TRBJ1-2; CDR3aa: ASSFVGFYGYT
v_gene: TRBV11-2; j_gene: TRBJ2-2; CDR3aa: ASSPNRATGELF
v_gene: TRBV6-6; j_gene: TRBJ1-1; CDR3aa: ASIQNHRGMNTEAF
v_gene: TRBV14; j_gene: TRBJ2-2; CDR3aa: ASRSGQGTGELF
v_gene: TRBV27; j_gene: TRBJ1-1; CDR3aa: ASSWGSNTEAF
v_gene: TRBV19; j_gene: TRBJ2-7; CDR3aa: ARIRDGGESSYEQY
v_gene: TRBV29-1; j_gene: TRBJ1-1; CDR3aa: SVGGRVKGSNTEAF
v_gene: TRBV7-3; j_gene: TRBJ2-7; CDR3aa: ASSPLRDRGQTFYEQY
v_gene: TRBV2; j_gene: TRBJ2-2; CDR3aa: ASSGGEGWLTGELF
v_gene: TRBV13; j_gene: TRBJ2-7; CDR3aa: ASSAKGGSYEQY
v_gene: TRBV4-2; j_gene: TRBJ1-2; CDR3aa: ASSLRGRRMDGYT
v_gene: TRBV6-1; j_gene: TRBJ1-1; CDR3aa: ASPFPGDYTEAF
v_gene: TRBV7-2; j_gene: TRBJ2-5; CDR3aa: ASSLSPSGGQETQY
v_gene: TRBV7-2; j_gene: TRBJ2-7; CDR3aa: ASSADRADHEQY
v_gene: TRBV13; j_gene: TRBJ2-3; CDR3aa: ASSLGGTDTQY
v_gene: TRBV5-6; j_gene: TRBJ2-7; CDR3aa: ASSTGLSYEQY
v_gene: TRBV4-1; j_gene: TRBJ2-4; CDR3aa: ASSRGIIDIQY
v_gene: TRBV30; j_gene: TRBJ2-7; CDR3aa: AWTPSSRSYEQY
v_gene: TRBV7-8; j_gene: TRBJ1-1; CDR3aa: ASSYDSGTEAF
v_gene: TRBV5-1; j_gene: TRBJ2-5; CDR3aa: ASSLETDGKETQY
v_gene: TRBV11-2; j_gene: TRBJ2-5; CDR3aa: ASSLELADQETQY
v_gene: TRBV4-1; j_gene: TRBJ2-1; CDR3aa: ASSQEEQPYNEQF
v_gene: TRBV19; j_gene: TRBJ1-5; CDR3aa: ASSSGRQSNQPQH
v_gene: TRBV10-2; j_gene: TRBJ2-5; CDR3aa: ATGDGLQETQY
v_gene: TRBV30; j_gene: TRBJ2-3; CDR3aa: AWSPLGLGTDTQY
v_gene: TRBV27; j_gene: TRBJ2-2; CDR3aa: ASSSSGGRSGELF
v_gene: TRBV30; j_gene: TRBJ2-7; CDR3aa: AWSQSYEQY
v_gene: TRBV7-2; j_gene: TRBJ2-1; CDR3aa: ASSFRQGTYNEQF
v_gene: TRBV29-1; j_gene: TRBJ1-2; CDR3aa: SVEDRRGRDYGYT
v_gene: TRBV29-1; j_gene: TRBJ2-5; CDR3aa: SARRVAGLQETQY
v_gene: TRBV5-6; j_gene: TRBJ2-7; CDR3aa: ASSTGRRGLYEQY
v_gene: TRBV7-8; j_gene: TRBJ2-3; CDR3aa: ASSLGGWATDTQY
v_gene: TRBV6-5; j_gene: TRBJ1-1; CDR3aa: ASSYKGTEAF
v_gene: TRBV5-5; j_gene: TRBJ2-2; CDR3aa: ASSPQPSGGNTGELF
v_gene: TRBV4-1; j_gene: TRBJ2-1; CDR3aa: ASSLGAGGEQF
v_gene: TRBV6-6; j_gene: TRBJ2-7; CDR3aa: ASSDRSTSYEQY
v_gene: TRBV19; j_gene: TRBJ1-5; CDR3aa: ASSEVRGAAQPQH
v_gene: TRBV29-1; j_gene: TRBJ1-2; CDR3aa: SVEFGDYGYT
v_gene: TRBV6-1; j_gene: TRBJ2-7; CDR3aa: ASSEGAARISYEQY
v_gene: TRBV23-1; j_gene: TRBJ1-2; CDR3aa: ASSQEPGQREYGYT
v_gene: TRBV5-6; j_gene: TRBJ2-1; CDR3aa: ASSLFGSSYNEQF
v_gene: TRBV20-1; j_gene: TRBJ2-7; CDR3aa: SARSRSEQY
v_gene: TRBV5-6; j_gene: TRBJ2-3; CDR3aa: ASSLLAEDTQY
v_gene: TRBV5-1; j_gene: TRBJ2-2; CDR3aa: ASTNRGWRNTGELF
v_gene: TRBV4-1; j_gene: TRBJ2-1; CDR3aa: ASSQTQAPYNEQF
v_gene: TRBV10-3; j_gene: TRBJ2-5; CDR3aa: ASKGQGQETQY
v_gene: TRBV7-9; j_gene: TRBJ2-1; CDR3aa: ASSFNEQF
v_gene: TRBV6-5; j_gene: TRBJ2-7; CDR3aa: ASSLGQGSYEQY
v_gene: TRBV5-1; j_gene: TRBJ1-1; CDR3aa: ASSLRQGQVGSTEAF
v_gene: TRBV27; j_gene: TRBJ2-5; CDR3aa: ASSLGRGLRETQY